Listed here is a single T cell receptor beta chain. The CDR3 runs to 13 residues. The V end lost 0 bases, the J end lost 1 base, and 6 bases lay between the germline ends. Germline CDR1 and CDR2: SQVTM and ANQGSEA. PCR primers comprised 60 Vbeta and 13 Jbeta primers. Repertoires were generated with immunoSEQ multiplex PCR, while TCRdb's copy carries only in-frame clones and drops some. Of over 85,000 clones in the sample, 81% were seen once. The data were taken from a study of cytomegalovirus exposure and HLA in healthy donors. The chain combines TRBV29-1 with TRBJ1-2, with D unclear. The sample consisted of PBMCs. The sequence derives from a middle-aged man in good health and CMV-seropositive. CDR3 in DNA: TGCAGCGTTGAAGATCCGGGTAACTATGGCTACACCTTC. Its translation: CSVEDPGNYGYTF. Full variable domain (rest looked up from reference TRBV29-1 and TRBJ1-2): SAVISQKPSRDICQRGTSLTIQCQVDSQVTMMFWYRQQPGQSLTLIATANQGSEATYESGFVIDKFPISRPNLTFSTLTVSNMSPEDSSIYLCSVEDPGNYGYTFGSGTRLTVV.